Listed below are T cell receptor beta chains from one sample, sequenced in a study of shared T cell receptors in the human thymus. Assay used: immunoSEQ multiplex PCR; TCRdb lists only in-frame clones, some missing. Of roughly 550,000 clones listed, 75% to 85% were seen once; the top ten hold 0.013%. These data are also associated with another study on human thymus T cells.

The specimen sequenced was thymocytes. These receptors all stem from a boy under two years old with a congenital heart defect. Each CDR3 is given with its conserved first and last residue. A D gene is named only where the DNA matches it firmly. Part of the rows lack a size; the others show once, few, many or a class for expanded clones.

D	V	J	size	CDR3	DNA
TRBD2	TRBV27	TRBJ2-7	-	CASSFGLAGREQYF	TGTGCCAGCAGTTTCGGACTAGCGGGACGCGAGCAGTACTTC
TRBD1	TRBV7-2	TRBJ1-6	-	CASSVDRGDSPLHF	TGTGCCAGCAGCGTAGACAGGGGGGACTCACCCCTCCACTTT
TRBD1	TRBV4-2	TRBJ1-3	-	CASSQESMTGDAGNTIYF	TGTGCCAGCAGCCAAGAGAGCATGACAGGGGACGCTGGAAACACCATATATTTT
-	TRBV2	TRBJ1-1	-	CASSNYQNLNTEAFF	TGTGCCAGCAGCAACTACCAAAATTTGAACACTGAAGCTTTCTTT
-	TRBV29-1	TRBJ1-3	few	CSVGEVGGSGNTIYF	TGCAGCGTTGGGGAGGTCGGTGGCTCTGGAAACACCATATATTTT
TRBD1	TRBV6-5	TRBJ2-2	-	CASSYSSGGRAGELFF	TGTGCCAGCAGTTACTCTTCAGGGGGTAGGGCCGGGGAGCTGTTTTTT
TRBD2	TRBV4-2	TRBJ2-1	-	CASSQVSGRGATDNEQFF	TGTGCCAGCAGCCAAGTCTCCGGGCGGGGGGCGACCGACAATGAGCAGTTCTTC
TRBD1	TRBV6-1	TRBJ2-4	-	CASRSGGAAKNIQYF	TGTGCCAGCAGGTCAGGGGGCGCCGCCAAAAACATTCAGTACTTC
TRBD1	TRBV4-3	TRBJ1-5	few	CASSQDQGVGHQPQHF	TGCGCCAGCAGCCAAGATCAGGGGGTAGGTCATCAGCCCCAGCATTTT
-	TRBV20-1	TRBJ2-4	-	CIGTTKNIQYF	TGCATCGGGACAACCAAAAACATTCAGTACTTC
TRBD2	TRBV2	TRBJ2-2	-	CASRGGQGGLAGPGELFF	TGTGCCAGCAGAGGGGGACAGGGGGGACTAGCGGGACCCGGGGAGCTGTTTTTT
TRBD1	TRBV2	TRBJ2-7	few	CASSERVGLGQGHEQYF	TGTGCCAGCAGTGAACGTGTCGGGCTGGGACAGGGTCACGAGCAGTACTTC
TRBD2	TRBV5-4	TRBJ2-3	-	CASRGGASTDTQYF	TGTGCCTCCCGGGGGGGCGCCTCCACAGATACGCAGTATTTT
-	TRBV4-1	TRBJ1-5	once	CASSQRAPDSNQPQHF	TGCGCCAGCAGCCAAAGAGCACCCGATAGCAATCAGCCCCAGCATTTT
-	TRBV30	TRBJ2-4	-	CAWSAGSQVEAKNIQYF	TGTGCCTGGAGTGCTGGTTCGCAAGTCGAGGCCAAAAACATTCAGTACTTC
-	TRBV20-1	TRBJ1-1	once	CSAKTRRRCFF	TGCAGTGCTAAGACTCGCCGACGGTGCTTCTTT
TRBD1	TRBV29-1	TRBJ1-2	-	CSVGWDRGNRNYGYTF	TGCAGCGTTGGGTGGGACAGGGGTAATAGAAACTATGGCTACACCTTC
-	TRBV7-9	TRBJ1-4	-	CASSLEEVGREKLFF	TGTGCCAGCAGCTTAGAAGAGGTGGGGAGGGAAAAACTGTTTTTT
-	TRBV9	TRBJ1-4	-	CASSVGKPGDEKLFF	TGTGCCAGCAGCGTAGGAAAACCTGGAGATGAAAAACTGTTTTTT
-	TRBV30	TRBJ1-1	-	CAWSISGSMNTEAFF	TGTGCCTGGAGTATCTCCGGGTCTATGAACACTGAAGCTTTCTTT
TRBD2	TRBV7-2	TRBJ2-4	-	CASSSRTSGKNIQYF	TGTGCCAGCAGCAGCCGGACTAGCGGCAAAAACATTCAGTACTTC
TRBD2	TRBV27	TRBJ2-5	-	CASRSAGLRKETQYF	TGTGCCAGCAGATCAGCGGGACTCAGAAAAGAGACCCAGTACTTC
-	TRBV30	TRBJ2-2	-	CAWSPRTGELFF	TGTGCCTGGAGTCCCAGGACAGGGGAGCTGTTTTTT
TRBD1	TRBV10-1	TRBJ2-3	-	CASRRGPGDTQYF	TGCGCCAGCCGCAGGGGGCCAGGAGATACGCAGTATTTT
TRBD1	TRBV10-1	TRBJ1-2	-	CASGGQVNYGYTF	TGCGCCAGCGGGGGACAGGTTAACTATGGCTACACCTTC
TRBD2	TRBV27	TRBJ2-7	-	CASSACTSGSLDEQYF	TGTGCCAGCAGTGCCTGCACTAGCGGGAGTCTCGACGAGCAGTACTTC
TRBD1	TRBV5-1	TRBJ1-1	-	CASRGVGYRGWGTEAFF	TGCGCCAGTCGAGGGGTGGGGTACAGGGGGTGGGGCACTGAAGCTTTCTTT
-	TRBV5-4	TRBJ2-3	-	CASSTRRDHTDTQYF	TGTGCCAGCAGCACTAGGCGGGACCACACAGATACGCAGTATTTT
-	TRBV20-1	TRBJ2-7	once	CSARLSYEQYF	TGCAGTGCGCGGCTATCTTACGAGCAGTACTTC
TRBD1	TRBV13	TRBJ1-1	-	CASSTRDRKNTEAFF	TGTGCCAGCAGCACACGGGACAGAAAGAACACTGAAGCTTTCTTT
-	TRBV7-9	TRBJ2-7	-	CASSSQGTYEQYF	TGTGCCAGCAGCTCCCAGGGTACCTACGAGCAGTACTTC
TRBD1	TRBV11-2	TRBJ2-1	-	CASSTGDQRRSYNEQFF	TGTGCCAGCAGCACAGGGGACCAGCGGCGATCCTACAATGAGCAGTTCTTC
TRBD1	TRBV28	TRBJ1-2	-	CASSPSDRDRDGYTF	TGTGCCAGCAGCCCCTCCGACCGGGACAGGGATGGCTACACCTTC
TRBD1	TRBV4-1	TRBJ2-7	-	CASSQEVTGKNYEQYF	TGCGCCAGCAGCCAAGAGGTGACAGGGAAGAACTACGAGCAGTACTTC
TRBD1	TRBV2	TRBJ2-3	few	CASTYPPGQGATDTQYF	TGTGCCAGCACCTACCCCCCGGGACAGGGTGCCACAGATACGCAGTATTTT
TRBD1	TRBV5-4	TRBJ1-2	few	CASSPRQGGDVNYGYTF	TGTGCCAGCAGCCCAAGACAGGGGGGTGATGTAAACTATGGCTACACCTTC
-	TRBV7-2	TRBJ2-2	-	CASSLGMRGRGNTGELFF	TGTGCCAGCAGCTTGGGGATGCGAGGGAGAGGAAACACCGGGGAGCTGTTTTTT
-	TRBV6-5	TRBJ2-3	-	CASSYRAEEQGDTQYF	TGTGCCAGCAGTTACAGGGCAGAGGAACAGGGAGATACGCAGTATTTT
-	TRBV27	TRBJ1-2	-	CASSLYGGYGYTF	TGTGCCAGCAGTTTATACGGGGGGTATGGCTACACCTTC
-	TRBV7-2	TRBJ2-2	-	CASSSAGPPHDTGELFF	TGTGCCAGCAGCTCGGCGGGACCCCCCCACGACACCGGGGAGCTGTTTTTT
TRBD2	TRBV5-4	TRBJ2-1	few	CASSPEGSGATYNEQFF	TGTGCCAGCAGCCCGGAGGGTAGCGGGGCAACCTACAATGAGCAGTTCTTC
TRBD2	TRBV7-9	TRBJ2-7	-	CASSHTVREAYEQYF	TGTGCCAGCAGCCACACTGTGCGGGAGGCATACGAGCAGTACTTC
-	TRBV19	TRBJ1-2	-	CASSMGGVDYGYTF	TGTGCCAGTAGTATGGGAGGGGTCGACTATGGCTACACCTTC
-	TRBV9	TRBJ2-3	-	CASILDRRKGDTQYF	TGTGCCAGCATCCTAGACAGGAGGAAGGGAGATACGCAGTATTTT
-	TRBV14	TRBJ2-7	-	CASSQEAGLSSYEQYF	TGTGCCAGCAGCCAAGAGGCAGGCTTAAGCTCCTACGAGCAGTACTTC
TRBD2	TRBV7-9	TRBJ2-1	-	CASSIPREGTKAEQFF	TGTGCCAGCAGCATACCGCGGGAGGGTACAAAGGCTGAGCAGTTCTTC
TRBD2	TRBV11-3	TRBJ2-3	-	CASSLEASGSRADTQYF	TGTGCCAGCAGCTTAGAGGCTAGCGGGAGTCGGGCAGATACGCAGTATTTT
-	TRBV19	TRBJ2-1	-	CASSHLSGSEGAYNEQFF	TGTGCCAGTAGTCACCTCTCGGGCTCGGAGGGTGCCTACAATGAGCAGTTCTTC
TRBD2	TRBV29-1	TRBJ2-1	-	CSVEGSGLAVHEQFF	TGCAGCGTTGAAGGCTCGGGACTAGCGGTACACGAGCAGTTCTTC
-	TRBV4-3	TRBJ1-2	-	CASSQGLRGWRYGYTF	TGCGCCAGCAGCCAAGGCCTGAGGGGGTGGCGGTATGGCTACACCTTC
TRBD1	TRBV28	TRBJ1-4	-	CASSLGQGATSTNEKLFF	TGTGCCAGCAGTTTAGGACAGGGGGCCACTTCAACTAATGAAAAACTGTTTTTT
-	TRBV6-4	TRBJ2-3	-	CASRGSPYSTDTQYF	TGTGCTAGCCGGGGGAGCCCCTATAGTACAGATACGCAGTATTTT
-	TRBV5-1	TRBJ2-7	-	CASSLGRGLLLWDEQYF	TGCGCCAGCAGCTTGGGCAGGGGATTACTCCTATGGGACGAGCAGTACTTC